A single T cell receptor (beta chain) is shown here with its context. Trimming left V 2 bases short and J 4 bases short, with 11 bases between. CDR3 length: 14 amino acids. Germline V CDR1 and CDR2: MNHEY, SVGAGI. These data are taken from a study of cytomegalovirus exposure and HLA in healthy donors. At the level of the study: Both the 120 or so validation repertoires and the approximately 620 first-cohort repertoires used the same platform, as reported by a later analysis.

Generated by immunoSEQ multiplex PCR, the TCRdb table keeps only in-frame clones and is missing some. The sample lists tens of thousands of clones; 95% to 97% were seen once. Input material: PBMCs. The sequence was obtained from a young woman in good health and CMV-seronegative. The J gene is TRBJ2-5, the V gene TRBV6-5; D uncertain. The CDR3 DNA reads TGTGCCAGCAGTTACCTGGCTAGTCGAGAGACCCAGTACTTC. Translated: CASSYLASRETQYF.